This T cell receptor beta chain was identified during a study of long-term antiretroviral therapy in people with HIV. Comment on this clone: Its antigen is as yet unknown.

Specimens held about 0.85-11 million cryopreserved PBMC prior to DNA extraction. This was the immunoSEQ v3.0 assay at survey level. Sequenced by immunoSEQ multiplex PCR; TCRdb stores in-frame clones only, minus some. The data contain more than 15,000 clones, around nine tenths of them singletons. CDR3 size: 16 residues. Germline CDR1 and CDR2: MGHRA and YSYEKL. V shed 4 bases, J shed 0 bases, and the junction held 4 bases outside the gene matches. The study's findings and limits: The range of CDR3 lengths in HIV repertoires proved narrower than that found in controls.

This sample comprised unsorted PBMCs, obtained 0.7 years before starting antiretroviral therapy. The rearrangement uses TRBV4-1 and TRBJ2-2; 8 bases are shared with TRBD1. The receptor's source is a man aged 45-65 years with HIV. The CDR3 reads CASSRDRTSNTGELFF. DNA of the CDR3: TGCGCCAGCAGCCGGGACAGGACCTCGAACACCGGGGAGCTGTTTTTT.